Listed here are 15 T cell receptor beta chains from one sample, sequenced in a study of CD8 T cells in Susac syndrome. cDNA came from about 0.46 to 1 ug RNA primed by random hexamers. TCRdb redid the calling of the immunoSEQ multiplex PCR reads with MiXCR, one entry per CDR3 protein. The repertoire includes some 100,000 distinct CDR3 sequences, approximately 95% of them detected once, and around 0.3% sits in the top ten. The sequenced material came from CD8+ T cells from PBMCs. The source is a human donor with Susac syndrome.

V is TRBV20-1 and J is TRBJ2-6; D gene uncertain. Trimming shortened V by 5 bases and J by 0 bases, and 11 bases separated the two germline ends. The germline V gene encodes CDR1 DFQATT and CDR2 SNEGSKA (reference sequence). The CDR3 totals 15 residues. The CDR3 sequence is CSARTKISGANVLTF. CDR3 DNA: TGCAGTGCTCGGACCAAGATCTCTGGGGCCAACGTCCTGACTTTC.

The chain links TRBV20-1 to TRBJ2-7; a weak D match, TRBD2 (5 bases). Germline assignment: CDR1 DFQATT and CDR2 SNEGSKA (reference sequence). Trimming cost V 3 bases and J 0 bases, with 9 bases left between them. This CDR3 is built from 13 residues. CDR3 nucleotide sequence: TGCAGTGCTAGTCCCGGGAACTCCTACGAGCAGTACTTC. Encoded protein: CSASPGNSYEQYF.

The V call is TRBV24-1, the J call TRBJ1-2; a weak D match, TRBD1 (5 bases). V lost 3 bases and J lost 6, with 7 bases in between. Per germline, CDR1 KGHDR and CDR2 SFDVKD. This CDR3 has 12 residues. This CDR3 reads CATSDGGDGYTF. In DNA, the CDR3 is TGTGCCACCAGTGATGGGGGGGATGGCTACACCTTC.

The chain employs TRBV18 and TRBJ2-1; D might be TRBD2 (5 bases). Germline assignment: CDR1 KGHSH and CDR2 LQKENI. The CDR3 has 14 residues. Trimming shortened V by 0 bases and J by 6 bases, and 9 bases separated the two germline ends. This CDR3 reads CASSPPSGINEQFF. The CDR3 bases are TGTGCCAGCTCACCACCGTCGGGAATCAATGAGCAGTTCTTC.

The chain couples TRBV29-1 to TRBJ1-2; D call uncertain. Germline V CDR1 and CDR2: SQVTM, ANQGSEA. The CDR3 runs 13 residues. The V end lost 3 bases, the J end lost 3 bases, and 11 bases lay between the germline ends. CDR3 amino acids: CSVDASRDYGYTF. CDR3 nucleotide sequence: TGCAGCGTTGACGCAAGTAGGGACTATGGCTACACCTTC.

V usage is TRBV7-2 and J usage is TRBJ1-2; the D is unclear. Trimming shortened V by 5 bases and J by 2 bases, and 18 bases separated the two germline ends. The CDR3 loop spans 16 amino acids. Germline V gene data show CDR1 as SGHTA and CDR2 as FQGNSA. The CDR3 here is CASSHHIPRGNYGYTF. The CDR3 coding sequence is TGTGCCAGCAGCCACCACATACCCCGTGGGAACTATGGCTACACCTTC.

The V call is TRBV20-1, the J call TRBJ2-7; possibly TRBD1 for D (7 bases). The V gene lost 5 bases and the J gene lost 2 bases, with 13 bases spanning the gap. Germline CDR1 reads DFQATT; CDR2 reads SNEGSKA (reference sequence). This CDR3 has 13 amino acids. The CDR3 spells CSAGGTETYEQYF. The CDR3 DNA is TGCAGTGCTGGCGGGACAGAGACCTACGAGCAGTACTTC.

This sequence joins TRBV20-1 and TRBJ1-2; D perhaps matches TRBD1 (6 bases). V gave up 6 bases and J gave up 0 bases, with 11 bases separating them. Germline values: CDR1 DFQATT, CDR2 SNEGSKA (reference sequence). This CDR3 comprises 13 residues. For the CDR3, the DNA is TGCAGTGCCACAGGGCCAGCTAACTATGGCTACACCTTC. Translated: CSATGPANYGYTF.

The genes are TRBV3-1 and TRBJ2-1, with D perhaps matching TRBD2 (6 bases). V lost 3 bases, J lost 0 bases, and 18 bases lay in between. The CDR3 is 18 residues long. The germline gives CDR1 LGHDT, CDR2 YNNKEL (reference sequence). The CDR3 DNA follows: TGTGCCAGCAGCCAGTATCCGGGACTCTCTAGCTCCTACAATGAGCAGTTCTTC. Translated: CASSQYPGLSSSYNEQFF.

This chain links TRBV12-3 or TRBV12-4 with TRBJ2-6; a possible D gene is TRBD1 (5 bases). V dropped 10 bases and J dropped 8 bases, with 15 bases sitting between them. The CDR3 runs to 13 residues. CDR3 in amino acids: CATQPDSSNVLTF. CDR3 nucleotides: TGTGCCACCCAACCCGACAGCTCCAACGTCCTGACTTTC.

V is TRBV28 and J is TRBJ1-1; the D is unclear. Germline CDR1 MDHEN, CDR2 SYDVKM. Trimming took off 8 bases at V and 9 bases at J, with 13 bases between the two ends. The CDR3 has 11 residues. The CDR3 protein is CASLGGVQAFF. The CDR3 nucleotides are TGTGCCAGCCTTGGTGGGGTTCAAGCTTTCTTT.

The chain carries TRBV20-1 and TRBJ2-3, with 11 bases that match TRBD1. Germline loops: CDR1 DFQATT, CDR2 SNEGSKA (reference sequence). After removal of 6 bases from V and 6 bases from J, the junction contained 5 bases not matched to a gene. The CDR3 is made up of 13 amino acids. The CDR3 here is CSAPGQGADTQYF. The CDR3 DNA reads as TGCAGTGCGCCCGGACAGGGGGCGGATACGCAGTATTTT.

The chain uses TRBV15 and TRBJ2-1; 13 bases match TRBD2. Per germline, CDR1 LNHNV and CDR2 YYDKDF (reference sequence). This CDR3 is built from 15 residues. Germline trimming cut 4 bases from V and 12 bases from J; bases unmatched to any gene: 9. DNA for the CDR3: TGTGCCACCAGCAAGGGACTAGCGGGGTCCAAGGGGCAGTTCTTC. This translates into CATSKGLAGSKGQFF.

The chain is built from TRBV5-1 and TRBJ2-5; 8 bases are shared with TRBD1. Germline CDR1 reads SGHRS; CDR2 reads YFSETQ. The CDR3 totals 16 residues. The trim removed 0 bases at V and 7 bases at J, leaving 11 bases unmatched. The CDR3 DNA reads TGCGCCAGCAGCTTGGTCTCGACAGGGGAAGGCGGGACCCAGTACTTC. It is translated as CASSLVSTGEGGTQYF.

The V call is TRBV20-1, the J call TRBJ1-2; 7 positions agree with TRBD1. V dropped 6 bases and J dropped 5; count of bases not matched to a gene: 6. Looked up from germline, CDR1 is DFQATT and CDR2 is SNEGSKA (reference sequence). There are 12 residues in the CDR3. The DNA of the CDR3 is TGCAGTGCGGGGCCCAGGGGGTATGGCTACACCTTC. Translated: CSAGPRGYGYTF.